This is a list of T cell receptor beta chains from one sample in a study of blood T cells in healthy people across ages. From the 5' RACE reads, TCRdb called clonotypes with MiXCR, one entry per CDR3 protein. The data contain about a million distinct CDR3 sequences, roughly 43% of them singletons. Specimen: blood. Every receptor here comes from a man younger than 40 in good health. The CDR3 runs from the conserved cysteine through the conserved F or W. Fields, in order: D gene, V gene, J gene, clone size, CDR3 DNA, CDR3 protein. The D gene is left open where the match is weak. Part of the rows lack a size; the others show once, few, many or a class for expanded clones.

-,TRBV27,TRBJ2-7,few,TGTGCCAGCAGTTTATCGGGACAAGTGTCCCTCTTCTACGAGCAGTACTTC,CASSLSGQVSLFYEQYF
TRBD2,TRBV11-2,TRBJ2-5,-,TGTGCCAGCAGCCCGTCTAGCGGGGGGTTCCAAGAGACCCAGTACTTC,CASSPSSGGFQETQYF
TRBD2,TRBV13,TRBJ2-3,-,TGTGCCAGCAGCTTGGGACTAGCGGGGGCCCCCGGGGTGGATACGCAGTATTTT,CASSLGLAGAPGVDTQYF
-,TRBV20-1,TRBJ1-6,-,TGCAGTGCTAGGGCCCTTTCAGGGACGGAGAGATCACCCCTCCACTTT,CSARALSGTERSPLHF
TRBD1,TRBV20-1,TRBJ2-1,-,TGCAGTGCTAGAGATCCCCCAGGGGGTTCCTACAATGAGCAGTTCTTC,CSARDPPGGSYNEQFF
TRBD1,TRBV5-1,TRBJ2-3,-,TGCGCCAGCAGCTTGGTAGGGACAGGGCCAGATACGCAGTATTTT,CASSLVGTGPDTQYF
TRBD1,TRBV4-1,TRBJ2-3,-,TGCGCCAGCAGCCAATCGGGACAGGGTCTCCCAGATACGCAGTATTTT,CASSQSGQGLPDTQYF
TRBD1,TRBV24-1,TRBJ2-7,few,TGTGCCACCAGTGACTGGATCAACGACAGGGGGGGGACCTACGAGCAGTACTTC,CATSDWINDRGGTYEQYF
-,TRBV12-3/TRBV12-4,TRBJ1-5,few,TGTGCCAGCAGTCGGAGCTATAGCAATCAGCCCCAGCATTTT,CASSRSYSNQPQHF
-,TRBV4-3,TRBJ2-1,-,TGCGCCAGCAGCCAAGATCTTGGGTTGGTGGAGACCCAGTTCTTC,CASSQDLGLVETQFF
-,TRBV4-1,TRBJ2-1,many,TGCGCCAGCAGCCTTGCACGGGGACGGGGCAGCAATGAGCAGTTCTTC,CASSLARGRGSNEQFF
-,TRBV10-3,TRBJ1-2,few,TGTGCCATCAGTGACCCTCCGGGCCCGGAGGGATATGGCTACACCTTC,CAISDPPGPEGYGYTF
TRBD1,TRBV20-1,TRBJ1-2,-,TGCAGTGCTAGGGGGAGACAGGGGGGGAACTATGGCCACACCTTC,CSARGRQGGNYGHTF
TRBD1,TRBV29-1,TRBJ2-5,-,TGCAGCGTAGACAGGGACAGTGAGACCCAGTACTTC,CSVDRDSETQYF
-,TRBV6-5,TRBJ2-1,few,TGTGCCAGCAGTTACTCGAAGAGGGCGACTGAGCAGTTCTTC,CASSYSKRATEQFF
-,TRBV2,TRBJ1-2,few,TGTGCCAGCAGTGATTTGGGGGGCGACTATGGCTACACCTTC,CASSDLGGDYGYTF
TRBD2,TRBV5-1,TRBJ2-7,many,TGCGCCAGCAGCCCGGGGGGGATTATCCCACTCGAGCAGTACTTC,CASSPGGIIPLEQYF
-,TRBV20-1,TRBJ2-3,few,TGCAGTGCTCCCCTAGCCTCCACAGATACGCAGTATTTT,CSAPLASTDTQYF
-,TRBV5-1,TRBJ1-2,-,TGCGCCAGCAGCTCCCCAGGGGAGGATAACTATGGCTACACCTTC,CASSSPGEDNYGYTF
TRBD1,TRBV10-3,TRBJ2-5,-,TGTGCCAACAGGGGACAGGGGGAGGAGACCCAGTACTTC,CANRGQGEETQYF
-,TRBV7-2,TRBJ1-2,few,TGTGCCAGCAGCTTAGTTTCAGGGGACGGCTACACCTTC,CASSLVSGDGYTF
-,TRBV12-3/TRBV12-4,TRBJ2-5,few,TGTGCCAGCAGTTTTGTATCTGGGGAGACCCAGTACTTC,CASSFVSGETQYF
-,TRBV29-1,TRBJ2-4,few,TGCAGCGTTGAAGGTTTTGTTGGGAATCCGTATCAAAACATTCAGTACTTC,CSVEGFVGNPYQNIQYF
-,TRBV2,TRBJ1-5,-,TGTGCCAGCAGTGAAACAGCCCAGCAGCCCCAGCATTTT,CASSETAQQPQHF
-,TRBV20-1,TRBJ2-1,-,TGCAGTGTGGAGGGGGCGTACAGTGAGCAGTTCTTC,CSVEGAYSEQFF
-,TRBV18,TRBJ1-1,-,TGTGCCAGCTCACCGTCAGACACTGAAGCTTTCTTT,CASSPSDTEAFF
-,TRBV29-1,TRBJ2-3,-,TGCAGCGCCGTTCGGAGGGACACAGATACGCAGTATTTT,CSAVRRDTDTQYF
TRBD1,TRBV3-1,TRBJ2-7,few,TGTGCCAGCAGCCAAGAAGTTCCGAGACAGGGACACTACGAGCAGTACTTC,CASSQEVPRQGHYEQYF
TRBD2,TRBV7-8,TRBJ2-3,-,TGTGCCAGCCTCATTAGCGGGGGTGCAGATACGCAGTTTTTT,CASLISGGADTQFF
-,TRBV12-3/TRBV12-4,TRBJ2-4,-,TGTGCCAGCAGTTGGGGTGGGAGAATAGCCAAAAACATTCAGTACTTC,CASSWGGRIAKNIQYF
-,TRBV5-1,TRBJ1-1,-,TGCGCCAGCAGCTTGGACAGTTATAACACTGAAGCTTTCTTT,CASSLDSYNTEAFF
TRBD1,TRBV29-1,TRBJ2-5,few,TGCAGCGTTGAAGAATCCGGGACAGGGTGGCGAGAGACCCAGTACTTC,CSVEESGTGWRETQYF
TRBD1,TRBV10-3,TRBJ1-2,once,TGTGCCATCAGTGTCATGGGACAGGGGACCTATGGCTACACCTTC,CAISVMGQGTYGYTF
TRBD2,TRBV20-1,TRBJ2-1,-,TGCAGTGCTGGGCTAGCGGGAGGGTCTGGGTTCTTC,CSAGLAGGSGFF
TRBD1,TRBV20-1,TRBJ1-6,-,TGCAGTGCCCTAGGGGACAGGGCTAATTCACCCCTCCACTTT,CSALGDRANSPLHF
TRBD1,TRBV9,TRBJ2-3,few,TGTGCCAGCAGCCCCCGAGGGGGGGACAGGGATTTTGCAGATACGCAGTATTTT,CASSPRGGDRDFADTQYF
-,TRBV20-1,TRBJ2-3,-,TGCAGTGTCCAACAGGGCCCGTCAGATACGCAGTATTTT,CSVQQGPSDTQYF
TRBD1,TRBV4-2,TRBJ2-7,-,TGTGCCAGCTCAGGGGGACACTACAATGAGCAGTACTTC,CASSGGHYNEQYF
-,TRBV6-1,TRBJ1-1,-,TGTGCCAGCAGTGAAGCAGGCAGCTCTGAAGCTTTCTTT,CASSEAGSSEAFF
-,TRBV4-2,TRBJ2-7,few,TGTGCCAGCAGCCAAGATCTGCTCGACACTTACGAGCAGTACTTC,CASSQDLLDTYEQYF
TRBD1,TRBV7-9,TRBJ1-6,few,TGTGCCAGCAGTTTCCCGGGACAGGAGTATTCACCCCTCCACTTT,CASSFPGQEYSPLHF
-,TRBV3-1,TRBJ1-2,-,TGTGCCAGCAGCCAAGGAATTCCGGATGGCTACACCTTC,CASSQGIPDGYTF
TRBD2,TRBV5-1,TRBJ2-1,-,TGCGCCAGCAGCTTGGACGCAGGGACTAGCTCCTACAATGAGCAGTTCTTC,CASSLDAGTSSYNEQFF
-,TRBV7-8,TRBJ2-7,-,TGTGCCTGCAGCCCCACGAGATACGAGCAGTACTTC,CACSPTRYEQYF
-,TRBV27,TRBJ2-7,-,TGTGCCAGCAGGGCGCAGAACTACGAGCAGTACTTC,CASRAQNYEQYF
TRBD1,TRBV5-1,TRBJ2-1,-,TGCGCCAGCAGATCCCCGGGACAGGGATACAATGAGCAGTTCTTC,CASRSPGQGYNEQFF
-,TRBV9,TRBJ1-2,-,TGTGCCAGCAGCCTGGGACACCCCGAGGGAGGCTACACCTTC,CASSLGHPEGGYTF
-,TRBV12-3/TRBV12-4,TRBJ1-6,-,TGTGCCAGCAGCCCGGACGGAGAGGGCTCACCCCTCCACTTT,CASSPDGEGSPLHF
-,TRBV18,TRBJ1-6,-,TGTGCCAGCTCACCACCGTCCTCACCCCTCCACTTT,CASSPPSSPLHF
TRBD1,TRBV20-1,TRBJ1-2,-,TGCAGTGCTAGCCGGGACAGGGCCTCTGCTGGCTACACCTTC,CSASRDRASAGYTF
TRBD1,TRBV12-3/TRBV12-4,TRBJ2-2,-,TGTGCCAGCAGTTCCGGGACAGCGAACACCGGGGAGCTGTTTTTT,CASSSGTANTGELFF
-,TRBV9,TRBJ2-7,-,TGTACCAGCAGCCCCTTAGGGAACTACGAGCAGTACTTC,CTSSPLGNYEQYF